Listed here is a single T cell receptor beta chain. What it binds is unknown. The sample holds other DNA sequences that translate to the same CDR3. TCRdb keeps only in-frame clones here, not all; method: immunoSEQ multiplex PCR. The sample contains roughly 2.2 million clones, roughly 93% of which appear only once. The V gene's germline CDR1 is MDHEN and CDR2 SYDVKM. The CDR3 length is 11 residues. The ends were cut back, 2 bases at V and 5 bases at J, with 4 bases in the middle. The sample comes from a study of shared clonotypes between healthy human individuals. Regarding the study as a whole: Between a few donors, naive CD4 clonotypes were shared at a level of roughly 5.5%. Blood alone was sampled, and tissue repertoires likely differ.

Sequenced sample: naive CD4+ T cells from PBMCs. Subset described: CD45RA+ positively selected. The chain combines TRBV28 with TRBJ2-7; no clear D gene. The sequence came from a young man in good health. Some clones in this sample may be carry-over from other donors' samples. CDR3 nucleotide sequence: TGTGCCAGCAGTTTAGAGGACGAGCAGTACTTC. It is translated as CASSLEDEQYF.